The 11 T cell receptor beta chains given below trace back to one sample, sequenced in a study of T cells after yellow fever vaccination. Each CDR3 protein is one row after TCRdb ran MiXCR on the 5' RACE reads. The data show hundreds of thousands of distinct CDR3 sequences, with 3.6% seen just once and about a quarter held by the top ten. Sample: PBMCs, taken on the day of the yellow fever booster vaccination. The receptors derive from a man between 18 and 35 years old who received the YFV17D yellow fever vaccine.

This clonotype was detected ten times or more. The chain uses TRBV12-3 or TRBV12-4 and TRBJ2-3; 16 bases are shared with TRBD2. V shed 6 bases and J 0 bases; nucleotides not matched to a gene: 6. The CDR3 contains 18 residues. This CDR3 is CASRYPGLAGGSTDTQYF. CDR3 sequence (DNA): TGTGCCAGCAGATATCCGGGACTAGCGGGGGGGAGCACAGATACGCAGTATTTT.

This clonotype was recorded a few times. V is TRBV6-2 or TRBV6-3 and J is TRBJ1-1; possibly TRBD1 for D (6 bases). The CDR3 covers 18 residues. V lost 6 bases and J 0 bases, leaving 23 bases between the germline ends. Germline V gene data show CDR1 as MNHEY and CDR2 as SVGEGT. The CDR3 loop is CASRPILGGAGLNTEAFF. The CDR3 region has the DNA TGTGCCAGCAGACCTATCCTCGGGGGGGCCGGATTGAACACTGAAGCTTTCTTT.

The rearrangement uses TRBV7-2 and TRBJ2-7; TRBD2 is a possible D gene (5 bases). The germline gives CDR1 SGHTA, CDR2 FQGNSA. Trimming cost V 3 bases and J 6 bases, with 15 bases left between them. The CDR3 covers 14 residues. In DNA, the CDR3 is TGTGCCAGCAGCTTTCTAAACGGGGTGAGCGAGCAGTACGTC. Translated: CASSFLNGVSEQYV.

This clonotype turned up a few times. The chain carries TRBV29-1 and TRBJ2-1, with 14 bases fitting TRBD2. CDR1 and CDR2 from the germline V gene are SQVTM and ANQGSEA. CDR3 length: 15 amino acids. Losses at the gene ends were 6 bases for V and 3 bases for J; bases not matched to a gene: 4. The CDR3 bases are TGCAGCGTGGGGACTAGCGGGGGCTTCTACAATGAGCAGTTCTTC. It translates to CSVGTSGGFYNEQFF.

This clonotype was counted many times. The chain links TRBV12-3 or TRBV12-4 to TRBJ1-1, with a weak D call TRBD1 (5 bases). The CDR3 length is 14 residues. The V gene lost 6 bases and the J gene lost 4 bases, with 15 bases spanning the gap. For the CDR3, the DNA is TGTGCCAGCAGGCTAACAGGTCTGGGCACTGAAGCTTTCTTT. Translating it yields CASRLTGLGTEAFF.

Many counts were recorded for this clonotype. The chain links TRBV6-5 to TRBJ2-3; D perhaps matches TRBD1 (5 bases). The CDR3 runs 15 residues. Germline assignment: CDR1 MNHEY and CDR2 SVGAGI. Trimming cost V 2 bases and J 0 bases, with 9 bases left between them. The DNA for the CDR3 is TGTGCCAGCAGTTACCGAACAGGTAGCACAGATACGCAGTATTTT. It specifies CASSYRTGSTDTQYF.

This clonotype was observed at least ten times. The gene calls are TRBV28 and TRBJ2-3; D uncertain. Germline V gene data show CDR1 as MDHEN and CDR2 as SYDVKM. This CDR3 region has 15 residues. V was pared by 5 bases and J by 2 bases, with 14 bases between. The chain's CDR3 is CASSPTVGFTDTQYF. CDR3 DNA: TGTGCCAGCAGTCCCACCGTGGGTTTCACAGATACGCAGTATTTT.

This clonotype came up a few times. The gene calls are TRBV6-1 and TRBJ2-2; possible D gene TRBD2, 5 bases. CDR1 and CDR2 (germline): MNHNS, SASEGT. Trimming shortened V by 3 bases and J by 6 bases, and 8 bases separated the two germline ends. This CDR3 is 13 amino acids long. The CDR3 loop reads CASSERAAGELFF. In DNA form, the CDR3 reads TGTGCCAGCAGTGAGAGGGCCGCCGGGGAGCTGTTTTTT.

This clonotype has ten or more counts. The CDR3 protein is CSAPPLGGATDTQYF. CDR3 DNA sequence: TGCAGTGCCCCCCCATTAGGGGGGGCCACAGATACGCAGTATTTT. The J gene is TRBJ2-3, the V gene TRBV20-1; TRBD2 might be the D (7 bases). Trimming cost V 6 bases and J 2 bases, with 18 bases left between them. CDR3 length equals 15 residues. Germline assignment: CDR1 DFQATT and CDR2 SNEGSKA (reference sequence).

The table lists this clonotype with many counts. The chain employs TRBV6-5 and TRBJ2-3, with D unresolved. V lost 0 bases to trimming and J lost 3 bases, with 4 bases between them. The CDR3 consists of 13 residues. Germline V gene sequence: CDR1 MNHEY, CDR2 SVGAGI. In DNA form, the CDR3 reads TGTGCCAGCAGTTACTCAGCGACAGATACGCAGTATTTT. The encoded protein is CASSYSATDTQYF.

The chain uses TRBV7-6 and TRBJ2-1; D possibly corresponds to TRBD2 (6 bases). CDR1 and CDR2 (germline): SGHVS, FNYEAQ. The CDR3 extends over 12 amino acids. V lost 2 bases and J lost 7, with 6 bases in between. The DNA for the CDR3 is TGTGCCAGCAGCTTACTAGCGAATGAGCAGTTCTTC. It specifies CASSLLANEQFF.